Reported below is one T cell receptor beta chain. Its matching antigen is unknown. MiXCR, run by TCRdb on the RT-PCR reads, gives a single entry per CDR3 protein. The sample carries about 500,000 distinct CDR3 sequences, about 15% recorded once. V lost 4 bases and J lost 2, with 15 bases in between. This CDR3 has 15 amino acids. The V gene's germline CDR1 is LGHNA and CDR2 YNFKEQ. This sample was taken from a study of response to subunit inactivated influenza vaccine. General observations from the study: The study's authors posited that every seasonal influenza vaccination enlists few new T cells.

The sequence was collected from a man between 50 and 69 years old who received an inactivated influenza vaccine. V is TRBV4-2 and J is TRBJ2-7; a weak D match, TRBD2 (6 bases). The sequencing used CD4+ T cells sorted from PBMCs, collected less than 30 months after vaccination. The CDR3 nucleotides are TGTGCCAGCAGCCGGATGGGCGGCGGGGCCTACGAGCAGTACTTC. Residues: CASSRMGGGAYEQYF.